These 27 T cell receptor beta chains originate from one sample sequenced in a study of T-cell reconstitution after alpha-beta-depleted transplantation in children. Unique molecular identifiers were used in preparing the TCRbeta library. TCRdb used MiXCR to reprocess the PCR reads, holding one entry per CDR3 protein. This sample has some 390,000 distinct CDR3 sequences, with roughly 22% found just once. Specimen: PBMCs from the stem cell graft donor, collected from the stem cell graft. The origin of the receptors is a human donor who donated a stem cell graft to a child with acute myeloid leukemia.

The V gene is TRBV6-2 or TRBV6-3, the J gene TRBJ2-1; 8 bases fit TRBD2. This CDR3 has 16 residues. The germline V gene encodes CDR1 MNHEY and CDR2 SVGEGT. With 4 bases clipped from V and 7 bases from J, the junction kept 12 bases outside the gene matches. CDR3 sequence: CASSSLTSDADNEQFF. The CDR3 nucleotides are TGTGCCAGCAGTTCATTGACTAGCGATGCCGATAATGAGCAGTTCTTC.

The CDR3 coding sequence is TGTGCCAGCAGTTACCGTTTGGGGACAGGGGATGGACAAGAGACCCAGTACTTC. Amino acid sequence: CASSYRLGTGDGQETQYF. V usage is TRBV6-2 or TRBV6-3 and J usage is TRBJ2-5; TRBD1 matches at 10 bases. The CDR3 totals 18 residues. Trimming cost V 2 bases and J 2 bases; bases outside gene matches: 11. The germline V gene has CDR1 MNHEY and CDR2 SVGEGT.

This clonotype has just a few counts. The rearrangement uses TRBV24-1 and TRBJ2-1; 12 bases map to TRBD2. Germline CDR1 is KGHDR and CDR2 is SFDVKD. Trimming took 8 bases from V and 4 from J; bases not matched to a gene: 5. This CDR3 comprises 15 residues. The CDR3 region has the DNA TGTGCCACCACGGCTAGCGGGAGGGGGTACAATGAGCAGTTCTTC. It specifies CATTASGRGYNEQFF.

This clonotype appeared a few times. V gene TRBV12-3 or TRBV12-4 combines with J gene TRBJ2-2; weak D call: TRBD2 (5 bases). The CDR3 has 13 residues. V lost 5 bases to trimming and J lost 6 bases, with 10 bases between them. The CDR3 loop reads CASSPQRAGELFF. The DNA for the CDR3 is TGTGCCAGCAGTCCACAGAGGGCCGGGGAGCTGTTTTTT.

This clonotype was observed a few times. The chain uses TRBV28 and TRBJ2-1, with D perhaps TRBD1 (5 bases). CDR3 length: 15 residues. Germline CDR1 MDHEN, CDR2 SYDVKM. The germline V and J ends were trimmed by 7 bases and 9 bases, with 22 bases remaining between them. CDR3 in amino acids: CASTNGHQWPREQFF. The DNA for the CDR3 is TGTGCCAGCACCAACGGACACCAATGGCCGCGTGAGCAGTTCTTC. Variable domain in full (rest from reference TRBV28 and TRBJ2-1): DVKVTQSSRYLVKRTGEKVFLECVQDMDHENMFWYRQDPGLGLRLIYFSYDVKMKEKGDIPEGYSVSREKKERFSLILESASTNQTSMYLCASTNGHQWPREQFFGPGTRLTVL.

Remarks on this clonotype: Being one base from a much bigger clone, this may be a read error. The chain has TRBV20-1 and TRBJ2-7; TRBD2 might be the D (5 bases). This CDR3 has 9 residues. Per the germline V gene, CDR1 is DFQATT and CDR2 is SNEGSKA (reference sequence). CDR3 in amino acids: CCASCEQYF. The CDR3 region has the DNA TGCTGTGCTAGCTGCGAGCAGTACTTC.

This chain links TRBV7-2 with TRBJ1-5; TRBD1 matches at 9 bases. This CDR3 is built from 14 residues. V lost 5 bases, J lost 6 bases, and 5 bases stayed unmatched. Germline V gene lookup returns CDR1 SGHTA and CDR2 FQGNSA. The CDR3 sequence: CASSQQGAGQPQHF. Here the CDR3 DNA reads TGTGCCAGCAGCCAACAGGGGGCTGGTCAGCCCCAGCATTTT.

This clonotype was found many times. This sequence joins TRBV20-1 and TRBJ2-1; TRBD2 agrees at 7 bases. CDR1 and CDR2 (germline): DFQATT, SNEGSKA (reference sequence). The CDR3 is made up of 11 amino acids. V shed 6 bases, J shed 8 bases, and the junction held 4 bases outside the gene matches. In DNA, the CDR3 is TGCAGTGCCCGGACTAGTGATGAGCAGTTCTTC. The encoded protein is CSARTSDEQFF.

The V gene is TRBV20-1, the J gene TRBJ2-7, with a possible D match to TRBD2 (6 bases). The CDR3 runs 14 residues. In germline, CDR1 is DFQATT, CDR2 SNEGSKA (reference sequence). Trimming removed 3 bases from V and 3 bases from J, with 15 bases in between. The CDR3 spells CSASPTSGGYEQYF. CDR3 in DNA: TGCAGTGCTAGCCCCACCTCCGGGGGCTACGAGCAGTACTTC.

This chain connects TRBV12-3 or TRBV12-4 to TRBJ2-5; the D call may be TRBD1 or TRBD2 (5 bases each). The length of the CDR3 is 14 residues. Trimming pared 2 bases from V and 3 bases from J, leaving 10 bases between. CDR3 sequence (DNA): TGTGCCAGCAGTTTAACCGGGACGAAAGAGACCCAGTACTTC. It specifies CASSLTGTKETQYF.

This clonotype was seen a few times. The CDR3 DNA follows: TGTGCCAGCAGTGTAGCGGGAGGGTTTCAAGATACGCAGTATTTT. Translated: CASSVAGGFQDTQYF. The chain uses TRBV25-1 and TRBJ2-3; the match to TRBD2 covers 11 bases. The CDR3 contains 15 residues. Germline V gene lookup returns CDR1 MGHDK and CDR2 SYGVNS. With 4 bases clipped from V and 5 bases from J, the junction kept 5 bases outside the gene matches.

About this clonotype itself: One base away lies a much larger clone, so this may be a sequencing read error. V is TRBV28 and J is TRBJ2-7; the D gene is possibly TRBD1 (6 bases). Trimming removed 5 bases from V and 2 bases from J, with 10 bases in between. CDR1 MDHEN and CDR2 SYDVKM come from the germline V gene. CDR3 size: 13 residues. The CDR3 nucleotides read TGTGCCAGCAGTATGGACAGAACCTACGAGCAGTACTTC. The encoded protein is CASSMDRTYEQYF.

This chain connects TRBV20-1 to TRBJ2-3; 8 bases align to TRBD2. Losses at the gene ends were 1 base for V and 7 bases for J; bases not matched to a gene: 10. This CDR3 is 15 amino acids long. Germline V gives CDR1 DFQATT, CDR2 SNEGSKA (reference sequence). CDR3 loop: CSARGLAGPIHTQYF. The CDR3 DNA follows: TGCAGTGCTAGAGGCCTAGCGGGTCCAATTCATACGCAGTATTTT.

This clonotype was counted between two and nine times. V is TRBV7-2 and J is TRBJ2-7; 9 bases are shared with TRBD2. The J segment lost 2 bases and the V segment lost 1 base, leaving 6 bases of the junction unmatched. The CDR3 is 16 amino acids. Germline lookup yields CDR1 SGHTA and CDR2 FQGNSA. For the CDR3, the DNA is TGTGCCAGCAGCTTAGGCGCTAGCGGGACGGCCTACGAGCAGTACTTC. Translating gives CASSLGASGTAYEQYF.

The V and J genes are TRBV5-1 and TRBJ2-5, with D possibly matching TRBD2 (5 bases). The CDR3 sequence is 15 residues long. CDR1 and CDR2 (germline): SGHRS, YFSETQ. V lost 6 bases and J 1 base, leaving 16 bases between the germline ends. The CDR3, as DNA: TGCGCCAGCATCCCAGGAGTAAGCGGCCAAGAGACCCAGTACTTC. It encodes CASIPGVSGQETQYF.

The rearrangement joins TRBV20-1 to TRBJ2-3, with TRBD1 matching 8 bases. This CDR3 is built from 16 residues. Germline loops: CDR1 DFQATT, CDR2 SNEGSKA (reference sequence). V shed 0 bases and J 1 base; nucleotides not matched to a gene: 6. CDR3 DNA sequence: TGCAGTGCTAGAGACCCCAGGGGGCTCGGCACAGATACGCAGTATTTT. Amino acid sequence: CSARDPRGLGTDTQYF.

In its sample, this clonotype was seen many times. The gene calls are TRBV20-1 and TRBJ2-2; D ambiguous. Trimming shortened V by 7 bases and J by 4 bases, and 16 bases separated the two germline ends. CDR3 length equals 14 residues. Germline V CDR1 and CDR2: DFQATT, SNEGSKA (reference sequence). The CDR3 sequence is CSGTNPVGTGELFF. The CDR3 bases are TGCAGTGGCACTAACCCAGTGGGCACCGGGGAGCTGTTTTTT.

The CDR3 nucleotides are TGTGCCACCAAGCGCGGGGCCGCGGCAGATACGCAGTATTTT. Protein product: CATKRGAAADTQYF. The rearrangement joins TRBV24-1 to TRBJ2-3, with TRBD2 as a possible D gene (6 bases). The CDR3 sequence is 14 residues long. Germline CDR1 and CDR2: KGHDR and SFDVKD. V lost 8 bases and J lost 4, with 15 bases in between.

The chain uses TRBV27 and TRBJ2-7, with D tentatively TRBD1 or TRBD2 (5 bases each). This CDR3 is built from 14 residues. V was cut by 6 bases and J by 2 bases, with 14 bases left in between. CDR1 MNHEY and CDR2 SMNVEV come from the germline V gene (reference sequence). The CDR3 loop is CASRGTPMAYEQYF. CDR3 nucleotides: TGTGCCAGCAGGGGGACCCCCATGGCCTACGAGCAGTACTTC.

The rearrangement joins TRBV29-1 to TRBJ2-1, with 8 bases lining up with TRBD1. The CDR3 covers 15 residues. Germline loops: CDR1 SQVTM, CDR2 ANQGSEA. V shed 1 base, J shed 4 bases, and the junction held 6 bases outside the gene matches. This chain's CDR3 is CSVEARQGFYNEQFF. The CDR3 nucleotides are TGCAGCGTTGAAGCCCGACAGGGGTTTTACAATGAGCAGTTCTTC.

In this sample, this clonotype turned up a few times. V and J are TRBV4-2 and TRBJ2-7; 8 bases line up with TRBD1. The CDR3 sequence is 16 residues long. The J segment lost 5 bases and the V segment lost 0 bases, leaving 9 bases of the junction unmatched. Looked up from germline, CDR1 is LGHNA and CDR2 is YNFKEQ. The CDR3 DNA follows: TGTGCCAGCAGCCAAGATTCGCGACAGGGGATCCACGAGCAGTACTTC. Its translation is CASSQDSRQGIHEQYF.

The chain is built from TRBV7-2 and TRBJ2-7; D remains unclear. Germline V gives CDR1 SGHTA, CDR2 FQGNSA. The V and J ends lost 5 bases and 2 bases respectively, with 13 bases between them. The CDR3 covers 14 residues. CDR3: CASSDLPGAYEQYF. The CDR3 nucleotides are TGTGCCAGCAGCGACCTGCCTGGGGCCTACGAGCAGTACTTC.

A remark on this clonotype: A much larger clone differs by one base, so this may be a read error. CDR3 in amino acids: CASSRRGSGEVFF. The CDR3 DNA follows: TGTGCCAGCAGTCGTCGGGGGAGCGGGGAGGTGTTTTTT. The J gene is TRBJ2-2, the V gene TRBV27; 7 bases agree with TRBD2. The CDR3 runs 13 residues. CDR1 and CDR2 from the germline V gene are MNHEY and SMNVEV (reference sequence).

This sequence joins TRBV10-3 and TRBJ2-7; TRBD2 matches at 10 bases. Germline V gene lookup returns CDR1 ENHRY and CDR2 SYGVKD. The CDR3 totals 13 residues. V lost 1 base and J lost 6; bases outside the gene matches: 0. CDR3 residues: CAISELAGGEQYF. The CDR3 bases are TGTGCCATCAGTGAGTTAGCGGGAGGCGAGCAGTACTTC.

In its sample, this clonotype was seen a few times. The rearrangement links TRBV20-1 to TRBJ2-3; 9 nucleotides agree with TRBD2. Germline CDR1 and CDR2: DFQATT and SNEGSKA (reference sequence). CDR3 length: 14 amino acids. After removal of 1 base from V and 7 bases from J, the junction contained 6 bases not matched to a gene. As DNA, the CDR3 is TGCAGTGCTAGAGGGCGGGGGGGGGTTAATACGCAGTATTTT. It encodes CSARGRGGVNTQYF.

At least ten counts were recorded for this clonotype. The rearrangement uses TRBV20-1 and TRBJ2-5, with no clear D. The CDR3 runs 15 residues. The V gene's germline CDR1 is DFQATT and CDR2 SNEGSKA (reference sequence). Trimming cost V 0 bases and J 1 base, with 12 bases left between them. The CDR3 DNA reads TGCAGTGCTAGAGATGACGGAGCGTTCCAAGAGACCCAGTACTTC. This encodes CSARDDGAFQETQYF.

This clonotype has only a few counts. The chain uses TRBV29-1 and TRBJ2-7; no clear D gene. The V gene's germline CDR1 is SQVTM and CDR2 ANQGSEA. V was pared by 1 base and J by 0 bases, with 13 bases between. This CDR3 contains 15 residues. In nucleotides, the CDR3 is TGCAGCGTTGAAGCTCCCGGCAAATACTCCTACGAGCAGTACTTC. Residues: CSVEAPGKYSYEQYF.